Each of the 27 T cell receptor beta chains below was sequenced from the same sample in a study of blood T cell repertoires in COVID-19. Here immunoSEQ multiplex PCR was the method, and the copy in TCRdb shows in-frame clones only, minus some. Of about 430,000 clones listed, 70% to 90% were seen once; the top ten hold roughly 0.97%. The source material was PBMCs or T cells enriched from blood (not recorded which). Every receptor here comes from a woman aged 25-40 years with acute COVID-19.

The chain uses TRBV6-6 and TRBJ1-5; D uncertain. The CDR3 spans 14 residues. The V end was cut by 10 bases, the J end by 0 bases, with 13 bases between. Germline CDR1 reads MNHNY; CDR2 reads SVGAGI (reference sequence). CDR3 bases: TGTGCCACCACGAAAGAGGTTAGCAATCAGCCCCAGCATTTT. Translated, it gives CATTKEVSNQPQHF.

The chain has TRBV5-1 and TRBJ2-7; no firm D call. The CDR3 contains 15 residues. Trimming shortened V by 0 bases and J by 5 bases, and 15 bases separated the two germline ends. CDR1 is SGHRS and CDR2 is YFSETQ in the germline V gene. CDR3 sequence (DNA): TGCGCCAGCAGCTTGGCCCTGCATTCACGGGACGAGCAGTACTTC. This encodes CASSLALHSRDEQYF.

V usage is TRBV6-5 and J usage is TRBJ1-1; D perhaps matches TRBD1 (6 bases). The germline gives CDR1 MNHEY, CDR2 SVGAGI. This CDR3 is 13 amino acids long. Trimming took off 6 bases at V and 8 bases at J, with 16 bases between the two ends. CDR3 nucleotides: TGTGCCAGCAGCACCCCGGGACAAAAGGAAGCTTTCTTT. Protein product: CASSTPGQKEAFF.

The rearrangement links TRBV4-3 to TRBJ1-5; TRBD1 is a possible D gene (5 bases). Germline assignment: CDR1 LGHNA and CDR2 YSLEER. Trimming took 5 bases from V and 4 from J, leaving 9 bases between them. The CDR3 sequence is 13 residues long. The CDR3 sequence is CASSFGGNQPQHF. CDR3 nucleotides: TGCGCCAGCAGCTTTGGGGGGAATCAGCCCCAGCATTTT.

The gene calls are TRBV7-8 and TRBJ2-1; D remains unclear. This CDR3 contains 12 residues. Germline V gene sequence: CDR1 SGHVS, CDR2 FQNEAQ. The germline V and J ends were trimmed by 3 bases and 7 bases, with 7 bases remaining between them. For the CDR3, the DNA is TGTGCCAGCAGCTTTAGCTTGAATGAGCAGTTCTTC. Protein: CASSFSLNEQFF.

This clone was observed a few times. The rearrangement uses TRBV3-1 (or the pseudogene TRBV3-2) and TRBJ1-1; D perhaps matches TRBD1 (5 bases). Germline lookup yields CDR1 LGHDT and CDR2 YNNKEL (reference sequence). Deletions cut 2 bases from V and 2 bases from J, with 9 bases between. The CDR3 is made up of 14 amino acids. CDR3 nucleotides: TGTGCCAGCAGCCAACGCCGGACAAACACTGAAGCTTTCTTT. Translating it yields CASSQRRTNTEAFF.

The count of this clone is one. The chain has TRBV7-3 and TRBJ1-2, with 9 bases matching TRBD1. The CDR3 length is 14 residues. The germline gives CDR1 SGHTA, CDR2 FQGTGA. The ends lost 6 bases at V and 8 bases at J; junction bases unmatched: 10. CDR3 in DNA: TGTGCCAGCAGAGAAGGGACAGGGAACGGAGGCTACACCTTC. This gives the protein CASREGTGNGGYTF. The variable domain in full, with the rest retrieved from reference TRBV7-3 and TRBJ1-2, is GAGVSQTPSNKVTEKGKYVELRCDPISGHTALYWYRQSLGQGPEFLIYFQGTGAADDSGLPNDRFFAVRPEGSVSTLKIQRTERGDSAVYLCASREGTGNGGYTFGSGTRLTVV.

V and J are TRBV2 and TRBJ2-7; TRBD1 matches at 8 bases. V was pared by 1 base and J by 5 bases, with 7 bases of the junction left unmatched. The CDR3 length is 15 residues. In germline, CDR1 is SNHLY, CDR2 FYNNEI. CDR3 in DNA: TGTGCCAGCAGTGAAGTGCGACAGGGGAACGACGAGCAGTACTTC. The encoded protein is CASSEVRQGNDEQYF.

The chain has TRBV4-1 and TRBJ2-3; tentative D call: TRBD1 (5 bases). Trimming took 4 bases from V and 4 from J, leaving 12 bases between them. This CDR3 region has 14 residues. Germline loops: CDR1 MGHRA, CDR2 YSYEKL. This CDR3 reads CASSPTGGADTQYF. As DNA, the CDR3 is TGCGCCAGCAGCCCCACAGGTGGGGCAGATACGCAGTATTTT.

V gene TRBV2 combines with J gene TRBJ2-7, with D uncertain. The CDR3 is made up of 14 amino acids. From germline, CDR1 is SNHLY and CDR2 FYNNEI. V lost 3 bases and J 3 bases, leaving 12 bases between the germline ends. CDR3 protein: CASSEPGYDYEQYF. DNA for the CDR3: TGTGCCAGCAGTGAGCCGGGTTACGACTACGAGCAGTACTTC.

This clone is a singleton in its sample. The V gene is TRBV24-1, the J gene TRBJ1-5; the match to TRBD1 covers 11 bases. The junction had 4 bases not matched to a gene; V was cut back by 2 bases and J by 5 bases. This CDR3 comprises 16 residues. Germline assignment: CDR1 KGHDR and CDR2 SFDVKD. DNA for the CDR3: TGTGCCACCAGTGATTCCGGACAGGGGGCGGATCAGCCCCAGCATTTT. This sequence encodes CATSDSGQGADQPQHF.

The rearrangement uses TRBV6-5 and TRBJ1-1; D unclear. The CDR3 totals 15 residues. From germline, CDR1 is MNHEY and CDR2 SVGAGI. V lost 8 bases and J lost 2, with 18 bases in between. The CDR3 nucleotides are TGTGCCAGCCATCTTAATCCGACACCTAACACTGAAGCTTTCTTT. Amino acid sequence: CASHLNPTPNTEAFF.

The V call is TRBV5-1, the J call TRBJ1-2; 10 bases are a match to TRBD1. Germline values: CDR1 SGHRS, CDR2 YFSETQ. V lost 0 bases, J lost 4 bases, and 3 bases stayed unmatched. The CDR3 covers 15 residues. CDR3 coding DNA: TGCGCCAGCAGCTTGGTTGGACAGGGGGGCTATGGCTACACCTTC. It specifies CASSLVGQGGYGYTF.

The chain links TRBV7-3 to TRBJ2-7, with 7 bases fitting TRBD1. CDR1 is SGHTA, CDR2 FQGTGA, per germline. V shed 6 bases and J 1 base; nucleotides not matched to a gene: 9. The CDR3 runs 15 residues. The CDR3, as DNA: TGTGCCAGCAGTCCTGAGGGGGCTACTTCCTACGAGCAGTACTTC. It specifies CASSPEGATSYEQYF.

The chain has TRBV5-1 and TRBJ2-7; D is perhaps TRBD1 (6 bases). CDR1 and CDR2 from the germline V gene are SGHRS and YFSETQ. The CDR3 contains 15 residues. The V end lost 4 bases, the J end lost 3 bases, and 17 bases lay between the germline ends. The CDR3 bases are TGCGCCAGCAGCCAGAGACAGGAAGGATACTACGAGCAGTACTTC. This translates into CASSQRQEGYYEQYF.

The chain uses TRBV3-1 (or the pseudogene TRBV3-2) and TRBJ2-7, with D unresolved. CDR1 LGHDT and CDR2 YNNKEL come from the germline V gene (reference sequence). The germline V and J ends were trimmed by 1 base and 2 bases, with 12 bases remaining between them. The CDR3 runs 15 residues. CDR3 sequence reads: CASSQVPLTPYEQYF. The CDR3 DNA is TGTGCCAGCAGCCAAGTACCACTTACCCCCTACGAGCAGTACTTC.

The V call is TRBV4-3, the J call TRBJ1-1; tentative D call: TRBD1 (5 bases). From germline, CDR1 is LGHNA and CDR2 YSLEER. The CDR3 loop spans 15 amino acids. Trimming cost V 3 bases and J 1 base, with 12 bases left between them. The CDR3 loop reads CASSQSWGGNTEAFF. The CDR3 DNA reads as TGCGCCAGCAGCCAGAGTTGGGGGGGGAACACTGAAGCTTTCTTT.

V and J are TRBV4-1 and TRBJ2-7; TRBD1 aligns across 9 bases. The CDR3 has 15 residues. Germline V CDR1 and CDR2: MGHRA, YSYEKL. Losses at the gene ends were 2 bases for V and 5 bases for J; bases not matched to a gene: 7. CDR3 nucleotides: TGCGCCAGCAGCCAATCACAGGGGGCGCAGAACGAGCAGTACTTC. It is translated as CASSQSQGAQNEQYF.

The chain employs TRBV5-4 and TRBJ2-5; TRBD2 agrees at 14 bases. Germline CDR1 and CDR2: SGHNT and YYREEE (reference sequence). V shed 4 bases and J 5 bases; nucleotides not matched to a gene: 7. CDR3 length equals 16 residues. The CDR3 protein is CASSPRLAGGPETQYF. The DNA for the CDR3 is TGTGCCAGCAGCCCGAGACTAGCGGGGGGGCCGGAGACCCAGTACTTC. The full variable domain, rest sourced from reference TRBV5-4 and TRBJ2-5, is ETGVTQSPTHLIKTRGQQVTLRCSSQSGHNTVSWYQQALGQGPQFIFQYYREEENGRGNFPPRFSGLQFPNYSSELNVNALELDDSALYLCASSPRLAGGPETQYFGPGTRLLVL.

A single count supports this clone. The chain is built from TRBV12-3 or TRBV12-4 and TRBJ2-7, with D perhaps TRBD2 (6 bases). The germline V and J ends were trimmed by 1 base and 6 bases, with 10 bases remaining between them. This CDR3 has 13 residues. CDR3 DNA: TGTGCCAGCAGTTTAGGTCGGGGGATCGAGCAGTACTTC. Protein product: CASSLGRGIEQYF.

DNA of the CDR3: TGTGCCAGCAGTCCCCCAAGTGGAGATAGCAATCAGCCCCAGCATTTT. This sequence encodes CASSPPSGDSNQPQHF. The V and J genes are TRBV28 and TRBJ1-5; no firm D call. Trimming pared 5 bases from V and 0 bases from J, leaving 14 bases between. The V gene's germline CDR1 is MDHEN and CDR2 SYDVKM. This CDR3 has 16 amino acids.

Only one count was recorded for this clone. The gene calls are TRBV7-9 and TRBJ1-1; D gene ambiguous. The CDR3 consists of 17 residues. Trimming took off 5 bases at V and 0 bases at J, with 19 bases between the two ends. Germline CDR1 and CDR2: SEHNR and FQNEAQ (reference sequence). The CDR3 loop reads CASSEEGGEALNTEAFF. For the CDR3, the DNA is TGTGCCAGCAGCGAGGAGGGAGGCGAGGCGCTGAACACTGAAGCTTTCTTT.

V usage is TRBV19 and J usage is TRBJ1-5; the D gene is possibly TRBD1 (5 bases). This CDR3 comprises 17 residues. V was pared by 3 bases and J by 5 bases, with 20 bases between. CDR1 and CDR2 from the germline V gene are LNHDA and SQIVND (reference sequence). Here the CDR3 reads CASSMGPGRPSDQPQHF. The CDR3 DNA is TGTGCCAGTAGTATGGGGCCCGGACGGCCGTCAGATCAGCCCCAGCATTTT.

The chain has TRBV28 and TRBJ1-2; D perhaps matches TRBD1 (5 bases). CDR1 is MDHEN, CDR2 SYDVKM, per germline. V dropped 6 bases and J dropped 4 bases, with 9 bases sitting between them. The CDR3 consists of 12 residues. The chain's CDR3 is CASSYRSYGYTF. CDR3 bases: TGTGCCAGCAGCTACAGGTCCTATGGCTACACCTTC.

The chain uses TRBV30 and TRBJ2-7, with a possible D match to TRBD1 (5 bases). The CDR3 covers 13 residues. Germline loops: CDR1 GTSNPN, CDR2 SVGIG (reference sequence). Between the trimmed V and J ends, which lost 2 bases and 4 bases, there was a span of 12 bases. The CDR3 bases are TGTGCCTGGAGTCCCGACAGTCTATACGAGCAGTACTTC. It yields the protein CAWSPDSLYEQYF.

This chain joins TRBV27 and TRBJ1-2; 8 bases map to TRBD1. Germline CDR1 and CDR2: MNHEY and SMNVEV (reference sequence). After removal of 6 bases from V and 8 bases from J, the junction contained 11 bases not matched to a gene. CDR3 size: 14 residues. CDR3 coding DNA: TGTGCCAGCAGGATGATGGACAGGGAAAGGGGCTACACCTTC. It specifies CASRMMDRERGYTF.

The chain joins TRBV29-1 to TRBJ1-2; 10 positions agree with TRBD1. The V segment lost 3 bases and the J segment 7 bases; nucleotides outside the gene matches: 8. There are 14 residues in the CDR3. Germline V lookup: CDR1 SQVTM, CDR2 ANQGSEA. CDR3 nucleotide sequence: TGCAGCGTTGAGACGACAGGGGGCTGGCGTGGCTACACCTTC. As protein: CSVETTGGWRGYTF.